The 10 T cell receptor beta chains given below trace back to one sample, sequenced in a study of blood T cell repertoires in COVID-19. Profiling relied on immunoSEQ multiplex PCR, and the TCRdb table lists in-frame clones only, not all of them. Of a few hundred thousand clones detected, 89% appear once; the ten largest clones hold roughly 6.7%. Input material: peripheral blood. All receptors come from a man in his late teens or twenties who had recovered from COVID-19.

The chain recombines TRBV3-1 (or the pseudogene TRBV3-2) with TRBJ1-2; 9 positions match TRBD1. With 0 bases clipped from V and 9 bases from J, the junction kept 8 bases outside the gene matches. There are 15 residues in the CDR3. Germline V gene data show CDR1 as LGHDT and CDR2 as YNNKEL (reference sequence). The CDR3 DNA reads TGTGCCAGCAGCCAAGAGGGACAGGGAAAGCGTAGCTACACCTTC. Translation: CASSQEGQGKRSYTF.

This chain uses TRBV18 with TRBJ2-7, with TRBD1 matching 7 bases. CDR1 and CDR2 from the germline V gene are KGHSH and LQKENI. V lost 3 bases, J lost 3 bases, and 2 bases stayed unmatched. This CDR3 contains 13 residues. This chain's CDR3 is CASSPQGVYEQYF. CDR3 sequence (DNA): TGTGCCAGCTCACCCCAGGGGGTCTACGAGCAGTACTTC.

V usage is TRBV2 and J usage is TRBJ2-7; D is unresolved. Trimming pared 6 bases from V and 6 bases from J, leaving 12 bases between. The CDR3 is 12 residues long. Germline-derived CDR1 and CDR2 are SNHLY and FYNNEI. The CDR3 DNA is TGTGCCAGCAGATGGGTTTCGGGCGAGCAGTACTTC. Amino acid sequence: CASRWVSGEQYF.

The chain combines TRBV6-5 with TRBJ1-3; D gene ambiguous. Germline lookup yields CDR1 MNHEY and CDR2 SVGAGI. CDR3 length: 13 residues. V gave up 7 bases and J gave up 0 bases, with 7 bases separating them. Here the CDR3 DNA reads TGTGCCAGCAAATTCAGCTCTGGAAACACCATATATTTT. Protein sequence: CASKFSSGNTIYF.

This chain connects TRBV3-1 (or the pseudogene TRBV3-2) to TRBJ2-1; 10 bases agree with TRBD2. Germline CDR1 reads LGHDT; CDR2 reads YNNKEL (reference sequence). CDR3 length: 17 amino acids. With 4 bases clipped from V and 6 bases from J, the junction kept 12 bases outside the gene matches. In DNA form, the CDR3 reads TGTGCCAGCAGCCGAACTATAGCGGGGGGTCTTTCCAATGAGCAGTTCTTC. This gives the protein CASSRTIAGGLSNEQFF.

V gene TRBV12-3 or TRBV12-4 combines with J gene TRBJ2-1; no clear D. Trimming stripped 1 base from V and 11 bases from J, with 9 bases between. CDR3 length: 12 amino acids. CDR3 nucleotides: TGTGCCAGCAGTTTAGGCGGCCCCAAGCAGTTCTTC. This gives the protein CASSLGGPKQFF.

The chain is built from TRBV29-1 and TRBJ1-1; perhaps TRBD1 as D (6 bases). CDR3 length: 14 residues. Per the germline V gene, CDR1 is SQVTM and CDR2 is ANQGSEA. Trimming removed 0 bases from V and 4 bases from J, with 12 bases in between. The CDR3 coding sequence is TGCAGCGTTGAAGAAGGGGGGGGCTCCACTGAAGCTTTCTTT. Amino acids: CSVEEGGGSTEAFF.

The V call is TRBV4-1, the J call TRBJ2-1, with TRBD2 as a possible D gene (5 bases). Looked up from germline, CDR1 is MGHRA and CDR2 is YSYEKL. V was clipped by 4 bases and J by 4 bases, with 17 bases between them. CDR3 length: 16 residues. CDR3 region: CASSLGLPMGYNEQFF. The CDR3 DNA follows: TGCGCCAGCAGCCTCGGACTCCCCATGGGGTACAATGAGCAGTTCTTC.

J is TRBJ2-1 and V is TRBV10-3; 9 nucleotides line up with TRBD2. CDR3 length equals 16 residues. The V gene end was trimmed by 4 bases and the J gene end by 6 bases; junction bases not matched to a gene: 10. Looked up from germline, CDR1 is ENHRY and CDR2 is SYGVKD. In nucleotides, the CDR3 is TGTGCCATCAGTGCCGCCGGGACTAGCCCATCCAATGAGCAGTTCTTC. Translated, it gives CAISAAGTSPSNEQFF.

The V and J genes are TRBV9 and TRBJ2-7, with D hard to call. The CDR3 extends over 12 amino acids. Germline values: CDR1 SGDLS, CDR2 YYNGEE. The V gene lost 4 bases and the J gene lost 0 bases, with 5 bases spanning the gap. CDR3 residues: CASSTSSYEQYF. CDR3 sequence (DNA): TGTGCCAGCAGCACGAGCTCCTACGAGCAGTACTTC.